The entry below describes one T cell receptor beta chain. What it recognizes is unknown. The record originates from a study of cytomegalovirus exposure and HLA in healthy donors. On the study more broadly: Earlier findings included about 120 million unique TCR beta sequences obtained from about 179 million T cells. Study results and limitations: Earlier results showed most TCR beta V segments being productive about 87% or about 30% of the time. Across donors, sequencing depth was assumed by presence/absence analyses to be roughly uniform.

The PCR made use of 60 Vbeta and 13 Jbeta primers. Sequencing was performed with immunoSEQ multiplex PCR; in TCRdb, only in-frame clones are kept and a portion is missing. This table holds 150,000 or so clones, less than 90% found once. Per germline, CDR1 MDHEN and CDR2 SYDVKM. The V end was cut by 4 bases, the J end by 4 bases, with 14 bases between. CDR3 length: 15 amino acids. The origin of this receptor is a man aged 18 to 29 in good health and CMV-seronegative. The sequenced material came from PBMCs. This chain connects TRBV28 to TRBJ2-1; D may be TRBD2 (6 bases). The CDR3, as DNA: TGTGCCAGCAGTTCCGTGGGGGGAGGATACAATGAGCAGTTCTTC. Residues: CASSSVGGGYNEQFF.